Listed below are T cell receptor beta chains from one sample, sequenced in a study of cytomegalovirus exposure and HLA in healthy donors. Here immunoSEQ multiplex PCR was the method, and the copy in TCRdb shows in-frame clones only, minus some. The table lists some 200,000 clones, roughly 12% of them singletons, with more than 7% in the top ten. Sequencing was performed on PBMCs. These receptors came from a man between 50 and 59 years old in good health and CMV-seropositive. Both conserved end residues are part of each CDR3. A D gene is named only where the DNA matches it firmly. A row's size may be missing; if present it is once, few, many or a size class.

d_gene	v_gene	abundance	j_gene	CDR3aa	CDR3nt
NA	TRBV6-1	few	TRBJ2-3	CASSEGRGGEYF	TGTGCCAGCAGTGAGGGGCGGGGTGGTGAGTATTTT
TRBD2	TRBV7-2	few	TRBJ2-3	CASSGRTSGGADTQYF	TGTGCCAGCAGCGGGCGGACTAGCGGGGGGGCGGATACGCAGTATTTT
TRBD2	TRBV4-1	NA	TRBJ2-1	CASSQRGGGAYNEQFF	TGCGCCAGCAGCCAAAGGGGCGGGGGGGCCTACAATGAGCAGTTCTTC
NA	TRBV11-2	NA	TRBJ2-5	CASSLMRAQYF	TGTGCCAGCAGCTTGATGAGAGCCCAGTACTTC
NA	TRBV9	NA	TRBJ2-2	CASSVEWPGTGELFF	TGTGCCAGCAGCGTAGAGTGGCCGGGGACCGGGGAGCTGTTTTTT
NA	TRBV7-8	few	TRBJ2-4	CASSFSIAKNIQYF	TGTGCCAGCAGCTTTTCAATAGCCAAAAACATTCAGTACTTC
TRBD1	TRBV5-4	few	TRBJ1-4	CASSSDRGGTNEKLFF	TGTGCCAGCAGCTCAGACAGGGGTGGAACTAATGAAAAACTGTTTTTT
NA	TRBV5-5	NA	TRBJ1-1	CASSPGGGRQTEAFF	TGTGCCAGCAGCCCCGGGGGGGGGCGACAGACTGAAGCTTTCTTT
NA	TRBV5-6	few	TRBJ1-5	CASSLLAGGGNQPQHF	TGTGCCAGCAGCTTGCTTGCGGGAGGCGGCAATCAGCCCCAGCATTTT
NA	TRBV29-1	NA	TRBJ2-3	CSVETYPGDTQYF	TGCAGCGTTGAAACCTACCCCGGAGATACGCAGTATTTT
NA	TRBV27	NA	TRBJ2-7	CASSLAGETLYEQYF	TGTGCCAGCAGTTTAGCAGGGGAAACTCTCTACGAGCAGTACTTC
TRBD1	TRBV5-5	NA	TRBJ1-1	CASSLDPGGNTEAFF	TGTGCCAGCTCCTTGGACCCAGGGGGGAACACTGAAGCTTTCTTT
NA	TRBV7-2	NA	TRBJ1-2	CASSLDDRSHYGYTF	TGTGCCAGCAGCTTAGACGACAGGTCGCACTATGGCTACACCTTC
NA	TRBV4-3	few	TRBJ1-5	CASSQDGPYSNQPQHF	TGCGCCAGCAGCCAAGATGGGCCCTATAGCAATCAGCCCCAGCATTTT
NA	TRBV2	few	TRBJ2-1	CAGSGQLYNEQFF	TGTGCCGGGTCAGGGCAATTGTACAATGAGCAGTTCTTC
NA	TRBV11-2	NA	TRBJ2-1	CASSGAWGVGGEQFF	TGTGCCAGCAGCGGAGCTTGGGGGGTCGGGGGTGAGCAGTTCTTC
TRBD1	TRBV28	NA	TRBJ1-5	CASSRPGQGRNQPQHF	TGTGCCAGCAGTAGACCGGGACAGGGTCGCAATCAGCCCCAGCATTTT
TRBD1	TRBV5-1	NA	TRBJ2-7	CASSVAVATGGREQYF	TGCGCCAGCAGCGTGGCGGTGGCGACAGGGGGCCGGGAGCAGTACTTC
TRBD1	TRBV5-1	NA	TRBJ2-7	CASSIGQGAPWVWF	TGCGCCAGCAGCATAGGACAGGGGGCTCCTTGGGTGTGGTTC
TRBD1	TRBV6-6	NA	TRBJ1-5	CASSSTGVAGQPQHF	TGTGCCAGCAGTTCGACAGGGGTAGCAGGTCAGCCCCAGCATTTT
TRBD1	TRBV6-5	few	TRBJ1-4	CASSQGTAFEKLFF	TGTGCCAGCAGTCAGGGGACAGCTTTTGAAAAACTGTTTTTT
NA	TRBV19	NA	TRBJ1-2	CASSYAGTPYFYGYTF	TGTGCCAGTAGTTACGCCGGGACACCGTACTTCTATGGCTACACCTTC
NA	TRBV6-5	NA	TRBJ1-2	CASSYLRQLHYGYTF	TGTGCCAGCAGTTACCTTCGACAGCTACACTATGGCTACACCTTC